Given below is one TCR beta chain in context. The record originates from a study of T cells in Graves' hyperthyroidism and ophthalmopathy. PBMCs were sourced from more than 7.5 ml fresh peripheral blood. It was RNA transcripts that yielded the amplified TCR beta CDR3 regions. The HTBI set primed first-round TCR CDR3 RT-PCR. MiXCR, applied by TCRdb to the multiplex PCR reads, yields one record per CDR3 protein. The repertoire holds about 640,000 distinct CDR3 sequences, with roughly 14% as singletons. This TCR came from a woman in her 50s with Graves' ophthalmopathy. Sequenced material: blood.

In DNA form, the CDR3 reads TGCAGCGTAGGACTAGTCACAGATACGCAGTATTTT. It specifies CSVGLVTDTQYF. This chain joins TRBV29-1 and TRBJ2-3, with 7 bases lining up with TRBD2. CDR3 length: 12 residues. The V and J ends lost 6 bases and 2 bases, in that order; junction bases with no gene match: 2. CDR1 and CDR2 (germline): SQVTM, ANQGSEA.